This paragraph reports one T cell receptor (beta chain). This clone was observed a handful of times. It lacks a known antigen. Nothing much larger sits one base from this clone, and base qualities are not available. The sample is drawn from a study of blood T cell repertoires in COVID-19 (dated by TCRdb to the early 2020s). With regard to the full study: The collaborator samples originated in the United States, Italy and Spain and spanned the acute and convalescent phases of COVID-19. The material from the prospective study consisted of cDNA or gDNA derived from T cells, B-cell-depleted T cells, or PBMCs. The dataset comprised deeply sampled blood TCRbeta repertoires from subjects exposed to, actively infected with, or recovered from COVID-19. The repertoires were released in a freely available public database meant as a resource for research on the immune response to SARS-CoV-2. The samples were drawn from the first 160 participants of the ongoing ImmuneRACE study and from 1,200 or so subjects provided by 6 global collaborators. Sample metadata almost always included a de-identified subject ID, COVID-19 status, age in years and sex. Where available, HLA class I and class II types were taken from metadata supplied by the sample provider and were not determined by assay-based typing. The study at large found these results: The quantity of clinical and demographic metadata differed by source and by participant and was supplied without curation.

The collaborating institutions used their own protocols to collect whole blood in K2EDTA tubes. Collaborator samples were shipped for TCRbeta analysis as frozen whole blood, isolated PBMCs, or DNA extracted from either sample type. The CDR3, cysteine through phenylalanine, is 14 amino acids long. The entry retains the CDR3 DNA only, 42 bases that are in frame from base 1. Taken from the germline V gene, the CDR1 and CDR2 loops are SNHLY and FYNNEI. Ends trimmed: V by 6 bases, J by 4 bases; bases unmatched to a gene: 2. TCRbeta CDR3 regions were amplified from genomic DNA by means of the immunoSEQ Assay, a bias-controlled multiplex PCR. On the study's bioinformatics: The number of nucleated cells in each sample was estimated by amplification of reference gene primers within the assay. To quantify the absolute abundance of each unique TCRbeta CDR3 rearrangement, sequence reads were collapsed and filtered. Productive Simpson clonality was computed per sample as the square root of Simpson's diversity index over productive rearrangements. This immuneACCESS table, as held by TCRdb, lists in-frame sequences with V and J called but not all clones. Of the missing ones, under half trace to an unresolved V gene in checked studies; the others have no known cause. That table supplies the V and J calls and clone size; D and trimming were determined from the DNA. This sample lists about 120,000 clones; approximately 80% were detected once. The ten biggest clones cover 0.83% of the sample.

The sequence links TRBV2 to TRBJ2-3, with 12 bases matching TRBD2. What was sequenced was peripheral blood. The clonotype originates from a woman aged 65 to 85 with acute or convalescent COVID-19. This receptor has the CDR3 CASRPSGRADTQYF. The sequenced DNA: TGTGCCAGCAGACCTAGCGGGAGGGCAGATACGCAGTATTTT.